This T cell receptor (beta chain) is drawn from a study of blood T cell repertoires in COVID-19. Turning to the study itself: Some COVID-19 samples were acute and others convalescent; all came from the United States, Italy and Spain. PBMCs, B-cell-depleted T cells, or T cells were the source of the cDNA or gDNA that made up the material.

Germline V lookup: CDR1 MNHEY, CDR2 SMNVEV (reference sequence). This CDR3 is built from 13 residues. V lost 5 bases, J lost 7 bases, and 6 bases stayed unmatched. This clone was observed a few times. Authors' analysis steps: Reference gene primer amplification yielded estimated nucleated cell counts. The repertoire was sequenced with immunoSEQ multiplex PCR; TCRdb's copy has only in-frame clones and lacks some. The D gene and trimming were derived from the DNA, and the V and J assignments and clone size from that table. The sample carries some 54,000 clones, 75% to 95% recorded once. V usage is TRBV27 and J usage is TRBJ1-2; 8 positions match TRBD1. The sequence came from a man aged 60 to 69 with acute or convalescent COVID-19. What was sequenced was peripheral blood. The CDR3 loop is CASSPQGALGYTF. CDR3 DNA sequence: TGTGCCAGCAGTCCGCAGGGGGCGCTTGGCTACACCTTC.